This is a list of T cell receptor beta chains from one sample in a study of CD8 T cells in ankylosing spondylitis. Each CDR3 protein gets one entry after TCRdb re-called the 5' RACE reads with MiXCR. This sample yields approximately 440,000 distinct CDR3 sequences, of which over 15% are seen a single time; over 1% belongs to the top ten. Sequencing was done on a sample of blood, either unsorted or a sorted T cell fraction (not recorded which). These receptors were collected from a male donor with ankylosing spondylitis. The CDR3 runs from the conserved cysteine through the conserved F or W. The order of the fields is J gene, D gene, V gene, clone size, CDR3 length, CDR3 DNA, CDR3 protein. D genes are given only for firm matches. Clone size is stated in some rows and not others, as once, few, many or a class when expanded.

>TRBJ2-1|.|TRBV5-1|.|15
TGCGCCAGCAGCCCGGGAGTTCTCCCTAGGGATGAGCAGTTCTTC
CASSPGVLPRDEQFF
>TRBJ2-7|TRBD1|TRBV6-1|once|15
TGTGCCAGCAGGGACCCGGGACAGGGGGCAGGTGAGCAGTACTTC
CASRDPGQGAGEQYF
>TRBJ2-7|.|TRBV13|.|17
TGTGCCAGCAGCTCAACGACCACAGGACTTCTTACCTACGAGCAGTACTTC
CASSSTTTGLLTYEQYF
>TRBJ2-5|TRBD1|TRBV30|many|14
TGTGCCTGGAATCCGGGACAGGCGGGTCTGGCCCAGTACTTC
CAWNPGQAGLAQYF
>TRBJ1-1|TRBD1|TRBV6-1|.|15
TGTGCCAGCAGTCCCCGGACAGGAGTTTTCACTGAAGCTTTCTTT
CASSPRTGVFTEAFF
>TRBJ1-2|.|TRBV3-1|.|12
TGTGCCAGCAGCCAAGCTGTCTATGGCTACACCTTC
CASSQAVYGYTF
>TRBJ1-2|TRBD1|TRBV6-5|.|17
TGTGCCAGCAGTTACGCCGGGACAGGGGCCTGGAAAGACGGCTACACCTTC
CASSYAGTGAWKDGYTF
>TRBJ2-1|TRBD2|TRBV7-8|few|19
TGTGCCAGCAGCTTAGCCGTGGTAGCGGGGGGTTTCTCCTACAATGAGCAGTTCTTC
CASSLAVVAGGFSYNEQFF
>TRBJ2-7|.|TRBV10-2|many|12
TGCGCCAGTAGAATGGGCACCTACGAGCAGTACTTC
CASRMGTYEQYF
>TRBJ1-3|.|TRBV4-2|few|15
TGTGCCAGCAGCCCCCCGGACAGTCTTGGAAACACCATATATTTT
CASSPPDSLGNTIYF
>TRBJ1-3|.|TRBV7-2|.|14
TGTGCCAGCAGCCCCGGGGGGGGTGGAAACACCATATATTTT
CASSPGGGGNTIYF
>TRBJ2-7|TRBD1|TRBV10-3|few|15
TGTGCCATCAGTGAGTCGACAGGGGGAAGCTACGAGCAGTACTTC
CAISESTGGSYEQYF
>TRBJ1-3|.|TRBV4-1|.|16
TGCGCCAGCAGCCAAGATATGGGACAATCTGGAAACACCATATATTTT
CASSQDMGQSGNTIYF
>TRBJ2-1|.|TRBV7-9|.|12
TGTGCCAGCAGCCAACCCACAGTTCGGCCGTTCTTC
CASSQPTVRPFF
>TRBJ1-1|TRBD1|TRBV12-3/TRBV12-4|many|15
TGTGCCAGCAGCGCCAACAGGGGTCGAGGCACTGAAGCTTTCTTT
CASSANRGRGTEAFF
>TRBJ1-6|.|TRBV5-1|many|14
TGCGCCAGCAGCCCAACAGGGAATAATTCACCCCTCCACTTT
CASSPTGNNSPLHF
>TRBJ2-7|TRBD1|TRBV20-1|.|14
TGCAGTGCTAGCATTACAGGGGGACACTACGAGCAGTACTTC
CSASITGGHYEQYF
>TRBJ2-2|.|TRBV7-9|few|16
TGTGCCAGCAGCTCGGGAGGACAGGGGAACACCGGGGAGCTGTTTTTT
CASSSGGQGNTGELFF
>TRBJ1-6|TRBD1|TRBV27|.|14
TGTGCCAGCAGTACGACAGGGGGCCCTTCACCCCTCCACTTT
CASSTTGGPSPLHF
>TRBJ2-1|.|TRBV29-1|.|14
TGCAGCGTAGAAGACAACCGCTCCTACAATGAGCAGTTCTTC
CSVEDNRSYNEQFF
>TRBJ2-2|.|TRBV7-9|.|13
TGTGCCAGCAGCTTTAGGGATGCCGGGGAGCTGTTTTTT
CASSFRDAGELFF
>TRBJ2-1|TRBD1|TRBV20-1|few|15
TGCAGTGCTCCCAGGGGGCTGAGGCAGTACAATGAGCAGTTCTTC
CSAPRGLRQYNEQFF
>TRBJ1-1|.|TRBV2|.|12
TGTGCCAGCAATACAGTGAACACTGAAGCTTTCTTT
CASNTVNTEAFF
>TRBJ1-2|TRBD1|TRBV11-2|few|14
TGTGCCAGCAGCCAGGGACAGGGGGCCCATGGCTACACCTTC
CASSQGQGAHGYTF
>TRBJ2-7|.|TRBV5-8|.|15
TGTGCCAGCAGCTTGAGTATCGGTAACTCCTACGAGCAGTACTTC
CASSLSIGNSYEQYF
>TRBJ2-3|.|TRBV5-1|few|16
TGCGCCAGCAGCTTGGAGGAACGGGGGGCCACAGATACGCAGTATTTT
CASSLEERGATDTQYF
>TRBJ1-3|.|TRBV15|.|13
TGTGCCACCAGCCGAGGGGAAGGAAACACCATATATTTT
CATSRGEGNTIYF
>TRBJ2-3|TRBD2|TRBV6-1|.|16
TGTGCCAGCAGTCCCGCACTAGCGGGAGCGTTAGATACGCAGTATTTT
CASSPALAGALDTQYF
>TRBJ2-7|TRBD2|TRBV10-3|few|13
TGTGCCACCGGGACTAGCGGGTACTACGAGCAGTACTTC
CATGTSGYYEQYF
>TRBJ2-5|TRBD2|TRBV7-9|.|17
TGTGCCAGCAGCTTTACCTCGGGGGGGGGAGTCGGAGAGACCCAGTACTTC
CASSFTSGGGVGETQYF
>TRBJ1-1|.|TRBV3-1|.|16
TGTGCCAGCAGCCTAAGTCAGGGGAGAGTCGGGACTGAAGCTTTCTTT
CASSLSQGRVGTEAFF
>TRBJ1-5|.|TRBV6-1|.|13
TGTGCCAGCAGTGAATGGTGGGAGCAGCCCCAGCATTTT
CASSEWWEQPQHF
>TRBJ2-5|.|TRBV7-3|.|13
TGTGCCGCAGCCCGGGGTGGGGAAGAGACCCAGTACTTC
CAAARGGEETQYF
>TRBJ2-7|TRBD1|TRBV6-1|.|16
TGTGCCAGCAGCGACGCCTTCGGAACAGGGGTTTACGAGCAGTACTTC
CASSDAFGTGVYEQYF
>TRBJ2-3|.|TRBV4-2|.|16
TGTGCCAGCAGCCAAGATGGGGCAGGGTCCCCAGATACGCAGTATTTT
CASSQDGAGSPDTQYF
>TRBJ2-2|.|TRBV6-1|.|17
TGTGCCAGCAGTGGGAACCCACTTGGGAGGGGGCCCGGGGAGCTGTTTTTT
CASSGNPLGRGPGELFF
>TRBJ2-1|.|TRBV20-1|few|15
TGCAGTGCTAGTATGCGCAGGAAAACCTACAATGAGCAGTTCTTC
CSASMRRKTYNEQFF
>TRBJ1-2|.|TRBV29-1|.|14
TGCAGCGTAGCCGGGACGCAGGTTAACTATGGCTACACCTTC
CSVAGTQVNYGYTF
>TRBJ2-5|.|TRBV24-1|many|15
TGTGCCACCAGTGATTTACAAGGGACCCAAGAGACCCAGTACTTC
CATSDLQGTQETQYF
>TRBJ1-5|.|TRBV24-1|many|15
TGTGCCACCAGTGATGCGGGTCCCCGCAACCAGCCCCAGCATTTT
CATSDAGPRNQPQHF
>TRBJ2-5|.|TRBV30|.|14
TGTGCCTGGAGTGTCCAGGGGGGTCAAGAGACCCAGTACTTC
CAWSVQGGQETQYF
>TRBJ2-2|TRBD2|TRBV2|few|17
TGTGCCAGCAGTGGGGTTGCGGGGGGGCTAAGTACCGGGGAGCTGTTTTTT
CASSGVAGGLSTGELFF
>TRBJ2-1|.|TRBV7-8|few|14
TGTGCCAGCAGCCCAGCCAACAGGCACAATGAGCAGTTCTTC
CASSPANRHNEQFF
>TRBJ2-1|.|TRBV12-3/TRBV12-4|.|14
TGTGCCAGCAGTTTTAGACTAAGCAACAATGAGCAGTTCTTC
CASSFRLSNNEQFF
>TRBJ2-1|.|TRBV20-1|.|13
TGCAGTGCTAGAGGCAGGGACCACAATGAGCAGTTCTTC
CSARGRDHNEQFF
>TRBJ1-4|TRBD1|TRBV5-1|.|14
TGCGCCAGCAGCTTGGGGCCAGGGGGTGAAAAACTGTTTTTT
CASSLGPGGEKLFF
>TRBJ1-2|.|TRBV5-1|many|13
TGCGCCAGCAGCCCCGAGGGGACGGGGGGCTACACCTTC
CASSPEGTGGYTF
>TRBJ1-1|TRBD1|TRBV5-1|few|15
TGCGCCAGCAGCTACGGGACAGGGCGGAGCACTGAAGCTTTCTTT
CASSYGTGRSTEAFF
>TRBJ1-1|TRBD1|TRBV12-3/TRBV12-4|few|13
TGTGCCAGCAGCGCCCGGGGACAGTCTGAAGCTTTCTTT
CASSARGQSEAFF
>TRBJ2-5|.|TRBV11-3|.|16
TGTGCCAGCAGCTGGGGCTTGGGCGGGACCCAAGAGACCCAGTACTTC
CASSWGLGGTQETQYF
>TRBJ2-7|TRBD2|TRBV11-2|few|14
TGTGCCAGCAGCTCGCTGGCGGGAGGCTACGAGCAGTACTTC
CASSSLAGGYEQYF
>TRBJ2-1|.|TRBV6-2/TRBV6-3|few|17
TGTGCCAGCAGTTACCCCCCCAAGGACTGGTCTGTGAATGAGCAGTTCTTC
CASSYPPKDWSVNEQFF
>TRBJ2-1|TRBD2|TRBV19|.|16
TGTGCCAGTAGTATACTAGCGGGTAGGGGTTACAATGAGCAGTTCTTC
CASSILAGRGYNEQFF
>TRBJ2-1|.|TRBV5-5|few|16
TGTGCCAGCAGTTTCTGGGGACATACCGAAGGCAATGAGCAGTTCTTC
CASSFWGHTEGNEQFF
>TRBJ2-7|.|TRBV6-1|few|14
TGTGCCAGCCAAAGACAGTTTTCGGTCAACGAGCAGTACTTC
CASQRQFSVNEQYF
>TRBJ1-1|.|TRBV6-5|few|16
TGTGCCAGCAGTTACAGTTATGTTTCGCCAACCACTGAAGCTTTCTTT
CASSYSYVSPTTEAFF
>TRBJ2-2|TRBD1|TRBV7-9|.|16
TGTGCCAGCAGCCACCCGACAGGGTCGAACACCGGGGAGCTGTTTTTT
CASSHPTGSNTGELFF
>TRBJ1-6|.|TRBV6-1|few|14
TGTGCCAGCACCGGGGCAGGGTCCGGTTCACCCCTCCACTTT
CASTGAGSGSPLHF